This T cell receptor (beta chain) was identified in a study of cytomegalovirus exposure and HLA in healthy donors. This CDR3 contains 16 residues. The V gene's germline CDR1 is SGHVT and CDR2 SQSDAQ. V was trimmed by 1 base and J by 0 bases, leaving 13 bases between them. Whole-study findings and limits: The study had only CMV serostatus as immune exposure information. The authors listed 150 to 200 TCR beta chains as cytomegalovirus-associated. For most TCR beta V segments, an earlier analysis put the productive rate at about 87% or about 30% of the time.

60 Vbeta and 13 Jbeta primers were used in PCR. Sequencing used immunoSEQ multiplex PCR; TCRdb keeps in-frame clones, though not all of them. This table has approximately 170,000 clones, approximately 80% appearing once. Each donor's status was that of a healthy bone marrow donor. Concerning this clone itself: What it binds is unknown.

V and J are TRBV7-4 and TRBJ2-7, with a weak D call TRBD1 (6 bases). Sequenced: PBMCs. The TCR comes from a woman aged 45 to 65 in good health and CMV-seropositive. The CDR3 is CASSLVFDRSSYEQYF. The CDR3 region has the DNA TGTGCCAGCAGCTTAGTGTTCGACAGGTCCTCCTACGAGCAGTACTTC. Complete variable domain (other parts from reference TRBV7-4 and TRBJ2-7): GAGVSQSPRYKVAKRGRDVALRCDSISGHVTLYWYRQTLGQGSEVLTYSQSDAQRDKSGRPSGRFSAERPERSVSTLKIQRTEQGDSAVYLCASSLVFDRSSYEQYFGPGTRLTVT.